This passage covers 5 T cell receptor beta chains from one sample sequenced in a study of blood T cell repertoires in COVID-19. Sequencing was performed with immunoSEQ multiplex PCR; in TCRdb, only in-frame clones are kept and a portion is missing. The sample shows 99,000 or so clones, about 76% of them seen only once. Sequenced sample: peripheral blood. These receptors all come from a woman in her sixties or seventies with acute or convalescent COVID-19.

The chain combines TRBV30 with TRBJ2-1; D unresolved. The CDR3 has 11 residues. CDR1 is GTSNPN and CDR2 is SVGIG in the germline V gene (reference sequence). The germline V and J ends were trimmed by 6 bases and 6 bases, with 9 bases remaining between them. Here the CDR3 DNA reads TGTGCCTGCCGTCCGGGCAATGAGCAGTTCTTC. This sequence encodes CACRPGNEQFF.

This chain connects TRBV4-2 to TRBJ2-3; 11 nucleotides agree with TRBD2. Germline V CDR1 and CDR2: LGHNA, YNFKEQ. The V gene end was trimmed by 0 bases and the J gene end by 7 bases; junction bases not matched to a gene: 12. This CDR3 has 18 residues. The CDR3: CASSQDRSSGGTHHTQYF. DNA of the CDR3: TGTGCCAGCAGCCAAGATCGGTCTAGCGGGGGGACGCACCATACGCAGTATTTT.

V gene TRBV9 combines with J gene TRBJ1-1; the D is unclear. Germline CDR1 SGDLS, CDR2 YYNGEE. The CDR3 is made up of 14 amino acids. Trimming stripped 0 bases from V and 5 bases from J, with 11 bases between. The CDR3 here is CASSVASLPTEAFF. DNA for the CDR3: TGTGCCAGCAGCGTAGCTAGTCTCCCAACTGAAGCTTTCTTT.

This chain joins TRBV5-6 and TRBJ2-3; maybe TRBD2 (5 bases). From germline, CDR1 is SGHDT and CDR2 YYEEEE. Trimming took off 4 bases at V and 2 bases at J, with 11 bases between the two ends. The CDR3 loop spans 14 amino acids. The DNA of the CDR3 is TGTGCCAGCAGCGCCGGACTTAACACAGATACGCAGTATTTT. Its translation: CASSAGLNTDTQYF.

This chain joins TRBV19 and TRBJ1-4; D is unclear. The CDR3 has 15 amino acids. V was shortened by 2 bases and J by 7 bases, with 14 bases between the two germline ends. Per germline, CDR1 LNHDA and CDR2 SQIVND (reference sequence). CDR3: CASSISAWGGEKLFF. In DNA, the CDR3 is TGTGCCAGTAGTATATCGGCCTGGGGAGGTGAAAAACTGTTTTTT.